The next 14 T cell receptor beta chains were all read from a single sample in a study of cytomegalovirus exposure and HLA in healthy donors. Amplification used 60 Vbeta primers and 13 Jbeta primers. Data came from immunoSEQ multiplex PCR; TCRdb stores just in-frame clones and leaves some out. The top ten clones hold roughly 4% of a sample with about 140,000 clones, more than 80% of them seen once. The sequencing input was PBMCs. The source is a woman in her 40s in good health and CMV-seropositive.

V gene TRBV19 combines with J gene TRBJ1-5; 11 nucleotides match TRBD1. Germline CDR1 is LNHDA and CDR2 is SQIVND (reference sequence). The V gene end was trimmed by 4 bases and the J gene end by 1 base; junction bases not matched to a gene: 3. This CDR3 comprises 16 residues. DNA for the CDR3: TGTGCCAGTAGTAGTGGGACAGGGGGAAGCAATCAGCCCCAGCATTTT. Translation: CASSSGTGGSNQPQHF. The full variable domain, with the rest looked up from reference TRBV19 and TRBJ1-5, is DGGITQSPKYLFRKEGQNVTLSCEQNLNHDAMYWYRQDPGQGLRLIYYSQIVNDFQKGDIAEGYSVSREKKESFPLTVTSAQKNPTAFYLCASSSGTGGSNQPQHFGDGTRLSIL.

The chain has TRBV2 and TRBJ1-5; D gene unclear. V shed 2 bases and J shed 0 bases, with 14 bases lying between them. The CDR3 is made up of 17 amino acids. CDR1 SNHLY and CDR2 FYNNEI come from the germline V gene. The CDR3 bases are TGTGCCAGCAGTGAATATGCAAGAGGAAATAGCAATCAGCCCCAGCATTTT. Protein: CASSEYARGNSNQPQHF.

A few counts support this clone. The chain has TRBV11-2 and TRBJ1-4, with D possibly matching TRBD1 (6 bases). The CDR3 loop spans 16 amino acids. V gave up 1 base and J gave up 0 bases, with 9 bases separating them. Germline V lookup: CDR1 SGHAT, CDR2 FQNNGV. CDR3 sequence reads: CASSLGTVTTNEKLFF. CDR3 in DNA: TGTGCCAGCAGCTTAGGGACAGTGACAACTAATGAAAAACTGTTTTTT.

The rearrangement joins TRBV7-6 to TRBJ2-1; TRBD2 matches 8 bases. The CDR3 is 17 amino acids. Germline V gene data show CDR1 as SGHVS and CDR2 as FNYEAQ. Trimming at V came to 4 bases and at J to 6 bases, leaving 14 bases not matched to a gene. The CDR3 bases are TGTGCCAGCAGCTCCTTTCCGGGACTAGGAACCACCAATGAGCAGTTCTTC. It specifies CASSSFPGLGTTNEQFF.

This clone has a handful of counts. The genes are TRBV5-4 and TRBJ1-1, with 10 bases fitting TRBD1. The CDR3 covers 13 residues. The ends lost 8 bases at V and 1 base at J; junction bases unmatched: 2. Germline CDR1 and CDR2: SGHNT and YYREEE (reference sequence). The CDR3 here is CASGQGGNTEAFF. CDR3 DNA sequence: TGTGCCAGTGGACAGGGGGGGAACACTGAAGCTTTCTTT.

The J gene is TRBJ1-2, the V gene TRBV30; no clear D gene. The CDR3 runs 13 residues. V dropped 2 bases and J dropped 6 bases, with 13 bases sitting between them. CDR1 is GTSNPN and CDR2 is SVGIG in the germline V gene (reference sequence). CDR3 nucleotide sequence: TGTGCCTGGAGTTGGCAGGATCGGAATGGCTACACCTTC. Translated, it gives CAWSWQDRNGYTF.

The rearrangement links TRBV7-9 to TRBJ1-1, with no clear D. Germline CDR1 SEHNR, CDR2 FQNEAQ (reference sequence). The germline V and J ends were trimmed by 1 base and 1 base, with 10 bases remaining between them. The CDR3 loop spans 15 amino acids. CDR3: CASSLEGVGNTEAFF. The CDR3 nucleotides read TGTGCCAGCAGCTTAGAGGGAGTGGGGAACACTGAAGCTTTCTTT.

This clone was observed once. The chain carries TRBV27 and TRBJ1-1; no clear D gene. Per the germline V gene, CDR1 is MNHEY and CDR2 is SMNVEV (reference sequence). The length of the CDR3 is 13 residues. Trimming left V 3 bases short and J 12 bases short, with 17 bases between. In nucleotides, the CDR3 is TGTGCCAGCAGTTTGCAAGGACCCGGGAGGACTTTCTTT. This codes for CASSLQGPGRTFF.

The chain employs TRBV5-1 and TRBJ2-2; D might be TRBD1 (6 bases). Germline CDR1 reads SGHRS; CDR2 reads YFSETQ. The V gene lost 1 base and the J gene lost 6 bases, with 10 bases spanning the gap. The CDR3 sequence is 14 residues long. The CDR3 region is CASSLQGRAGELFF. CDR3 DNA sequence: TGCGCCAGCAGCTTGCAGGGGCGAGCCGGGGAGCTGTTTTTT.

A remark on this clone: Other DNA sequences in this specimen translate into the identical CDR3. The V and J genes are TRBV30 and TRBJ1-2, with TRBD1 matching 8 bases. Germline values: CDR1 GTSNPN, CDR2 SVGIG (reference sequence). V lost 6 bases, J lost 5 bases, and 8 bases stayed unmatched. The CDR3 is 13 amino acids. CDR3 protein: CACARDRPYGYTF. The CDR3 coding sequence is TGTGCCTGTGCCAGGGACAGGCCTTATGGCTACACCTTC.

This rearrangement joins TRBV28 to TRBJ2-1, with TRBD2 matching over 9 bases. Per the germline V gene, CDR1 is MDHEN and CDR2 is SYDVKM. This CDR3 has 14 residues. V trimming: 2 bases; J trimming: 9 bases; junction bases outside the gene matches: 5. DNA for the CDR3: TGTGCCAGCAGTTTAATAGCGGGAGCCGGTGAGCAGTTCTTC. This encodes CASSLIAGAGEQFF.

The chain uses TRBV7-9 and TRBJ2-1; the D gene is possibly TRBD2 (6 bases). The CDR3 has 16 amino acids. Germline V lookup: CDR1 SEHNR, CDR2 FQNEAQ (reference sequence). Trimming removed 6 bases at V and 1 base at J, with 16 bases between. The CDR3 sequence is CASSPSIGGSYNEQFF. CDR3 DNA: TGTGCCAGCAGTCCTTCCATAGGAGGGTCCTACAATGAGCAGTTCTTC.

The chain carries TRBV5-1 and TRBJ2-7; 7 nucleotides line up with TRBD2. V dropped 4 bases and J dropped 2; count of bases not matched to a gene: 3. The CDR3 totals 13 residues. Germline CDR1 and CDR2: SGHRS and YFSETQ. The CDR3 is CASSPSGAYEQYF. DNA of the CDR3: TGCGCCAGCAGCCCCAGCGGGGCCTACGAGCAGTACTTC.

The rearrangement uses TRBV5-6 and TRBJ2-2; D is undetermined. The CDR3 has 12 amino acids. Germline V gives CDR1 SGHDT, CDR2 YYEEEE. V lost 4 bases, J lost 4 bases, and 5 bases lay in between. CDR3 nucleotides: TGTGCCAGCAGCCCCAGCACCGGGGAGCTGTTTTTT. Translating it yields CASSPSTGELFF.